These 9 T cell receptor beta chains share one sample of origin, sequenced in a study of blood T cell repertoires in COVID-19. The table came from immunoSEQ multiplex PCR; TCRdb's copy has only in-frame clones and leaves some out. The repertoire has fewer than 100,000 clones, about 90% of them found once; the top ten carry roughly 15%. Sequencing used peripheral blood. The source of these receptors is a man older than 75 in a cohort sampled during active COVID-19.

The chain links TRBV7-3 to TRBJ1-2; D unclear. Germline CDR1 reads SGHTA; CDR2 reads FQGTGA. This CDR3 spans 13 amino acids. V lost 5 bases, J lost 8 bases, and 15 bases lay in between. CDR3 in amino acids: CASSPAGGEGYTF. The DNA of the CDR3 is TGTGCCAGCAGCCCCGCAGGTGGGGAGGGCTACACCTTC.

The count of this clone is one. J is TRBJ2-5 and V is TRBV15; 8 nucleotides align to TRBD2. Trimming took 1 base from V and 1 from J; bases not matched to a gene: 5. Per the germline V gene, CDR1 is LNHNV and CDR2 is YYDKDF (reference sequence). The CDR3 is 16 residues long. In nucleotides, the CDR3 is TGTGCCACCAGCAGAGGGGTAGCGGGGAGCCAAGAGACCCAGTACTTC. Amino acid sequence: CATSRGVAGSQETQYF. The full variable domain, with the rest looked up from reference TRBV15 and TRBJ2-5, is DAMVIQNPRYQVTQFGKPVTLSCSQTLNHNVMYWYQQKSSQAPKLLFHYYDKDFNNEADTPDNFQSRRPNTSFCFLDIRSPGLGDTAMYLCATSRGVAGSQETQYFGPGTRLLVL.

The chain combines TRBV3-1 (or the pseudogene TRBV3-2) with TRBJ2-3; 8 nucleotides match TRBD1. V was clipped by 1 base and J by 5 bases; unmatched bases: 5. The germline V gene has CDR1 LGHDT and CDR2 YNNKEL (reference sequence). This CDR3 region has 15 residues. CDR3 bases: TGTGCCAGCAGCCAAGTGACAGGGGCAAAAGATACGCAGTATTTT. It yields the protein CASSQVTGAKDTQYF.

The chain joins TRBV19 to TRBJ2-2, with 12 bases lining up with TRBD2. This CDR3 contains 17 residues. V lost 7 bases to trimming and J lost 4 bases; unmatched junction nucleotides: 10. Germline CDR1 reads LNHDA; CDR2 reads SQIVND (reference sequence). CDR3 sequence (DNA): TGTGCCAGTAACCCGGGACTAGCGGGCCATATCACCGGGGAGCTGTTTTTT. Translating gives CASNPGLAGHITGELFF.

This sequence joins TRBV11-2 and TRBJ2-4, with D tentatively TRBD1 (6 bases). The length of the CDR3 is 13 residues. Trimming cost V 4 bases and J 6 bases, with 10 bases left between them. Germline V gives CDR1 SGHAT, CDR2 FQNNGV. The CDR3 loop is CASSYGQRNIQYF. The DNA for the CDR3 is TGTGCCAGCAGCTACGGACAGCGAAACATTCAGTACTTC.

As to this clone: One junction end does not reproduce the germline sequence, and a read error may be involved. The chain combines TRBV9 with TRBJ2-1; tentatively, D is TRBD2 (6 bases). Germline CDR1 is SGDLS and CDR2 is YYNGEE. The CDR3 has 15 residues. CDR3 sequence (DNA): TGTGCCAGCAGTGTAGTCCAAGGCGGGGTCAATGAGCAGTTCTTC. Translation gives CASSVVQGGVNEQFF.

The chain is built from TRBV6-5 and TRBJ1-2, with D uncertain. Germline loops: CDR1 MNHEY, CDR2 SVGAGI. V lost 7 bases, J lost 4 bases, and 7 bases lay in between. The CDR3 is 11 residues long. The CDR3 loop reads CASTSGYGYTF. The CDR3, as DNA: TGTGCCAGCACCAGTGGCTATGGCTACACCTTC.

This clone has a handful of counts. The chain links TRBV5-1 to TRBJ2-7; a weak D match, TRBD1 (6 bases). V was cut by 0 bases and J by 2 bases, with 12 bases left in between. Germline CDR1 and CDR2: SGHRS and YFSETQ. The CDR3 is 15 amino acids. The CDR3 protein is CASSLAGATTYEQYF. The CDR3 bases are TGCGCCAGCAGCTTGGCAGGGGCCACCACCTACGAGCAGTACTTC.

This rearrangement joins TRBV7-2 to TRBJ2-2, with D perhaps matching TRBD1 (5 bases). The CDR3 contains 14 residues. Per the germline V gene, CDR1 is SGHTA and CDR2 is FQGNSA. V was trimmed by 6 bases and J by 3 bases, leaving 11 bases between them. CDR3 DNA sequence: TGTGCCAGCAGTCCAGGACATGACACCGGGGAGCTGTTTTTT. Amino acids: CASSPGHDTGELFF.